This record covers a single T cell receptor beta chain. This clonotype was seen a few times. Its antigen has not been determined. No much larger clonotype is one base removed from it; base qualities were not supplied. The time point tag for this specimen amounts to: newly diagnosed GD, antithyroid drugs for less than 3 months. RNA was extracted from PBMCs in TRIzol for both TCR sequencing and RNA sequencing. The diagnosis of Graves' disease was made according to American Thyroid Association guidelines. Patients for the study were recruited at an endocrinology department in Xi'an, China. Each patient gave 8.5 to 9.5 milliliters of peripheral blood, collected in an EDTA anticoagulant tube. PBMCs were isolated by Ficoll Paque Plus density gradient separation without further T cell sorting. An Agilent 2100 Bioanalyzer and agarose gel were used to assess RNA quality, and a NanoDrop 2000 was used to measure RNA concentration.

Receptor libraries were prepared by multiplex PCR. The data were produced on an Illumina HiSeq 4000. iRepertoire HTBI primers and Arm-PCR amplification of CDR3 regions were used to construct TCR beta libraries. PCR products were gel purified before sequencing. On the authors' methods: A total of some 60 TRBV and some 15 TRBJ segments were identified across samples and were used for gene usage analysis of CDR3 amino acid clonotypes. Filtered high-quality paired reads were merged into contigs using COPE and FqMerger. BLAST was used to align contigs to the IMGT TRBV, TRBD and TRBJ reference genes, and CDR3 was defined following IMGT. Any clonotype with a frequency above 0.1% was counted as a highly expanded clone. Shannon entropy was used to measure repertoire diversity, and the Gini coefficient was used to measure V-J evenness. A clonotype was considered public if more than one individual shared it. TCRdb's own reprocessing of the public reads used fastp at Q25 and MiXCR and kept productive beta chains. Duplicate CDR3 protein sequences are folded into a single record with the most common DNA and genes. TCRdb, rather than the study authors, made the V and J calls. Within this sample are about 420,000 distinct CDR3 sequences, with over 15% of them counted one time only. The ten largest clones capture around 23% of the sample.

CDR1 and CDR2, looked up from the germline V gene, are WSHSY and SAAADI. The CDR3, from cysteine to phenylalanine, totals 13 residues. The CDR3 DNA has 39 bases and is translated from base 1. At the junction V is shortened by 1 base and J by 4 bases, with 4 bases in between. The sample comes from a study of regulatory T cells in long-lasting Graves disease (dated by TCRdb to about 2021). In the study overall: Patients with newly diagnosed Graves' disease had been on antithyroid drugs for under 3 months. Peripheral blood TCR sequencing and RNA sequencing compared persistent Graves' disease patients with newly diagnosed Graves' disease patients. The study took place in China and was registered as a clinical trial. A total of approximately 35 samples underwent TCR sequencing: some 13 from persistent and about 20 from newly diagnosed Graves' disease patients.

Summary of the overall study and its limitations: Sequencing and analysis were limited to the TCR beta chain. Lower TCR Shannon entropy and fewer highly expanded clones were observed in persistent Graves' disease patients than in newly diagnosed patients, which suggested clonal expansion. Persistent patients shared more public clonotypes among themselves (approximately 2,500) than newly diagnosed patients did (approximately 970). Only peripheral blood was studied, because thyroid tissue, the primary lesion, was inaccessible. The authors acknowledged the small sample size as a limitation that may reduce accuracy. TRBV28, TRBJ1-2 and TRBJ2-5 were preferentially used in persistent disease, while TRBV20-1 and TRBJ2-1 were favored in newly diagnosed disease.

This sample also belongs to another study, concerning T cells in Graves' hyperthyroidism and ophthalmopathy. That second report states: Stable Graves' hyperthyroidism was defined as the absence of progression to ophthalmopathy over 18 months of follow-up. Hyperthyroidism patients were newly diagnosed, with disease duration under 2 months, and aged 18 to 65 years. Exclusion was applied to patients with uncontrolled infections, other autoimmune diseases, pregnancy or lactation. Diagnoses were based on clinical symptoms, serum thyroxine and TRAb, thyroid ultrasound and orbital computed tomography. For the first round of RT-PCR on the TCR CDR3, the HTBI primer set was used together with the Qiagen OneStep RT-PCR kit. Most expanded thyroid clonotypes (frequency above 0.001) were also detected in blood, suggesting blood repertoires may reflect thyroid immune responses. In cross-validation, a model built on a 13 V-J signature told ophthalmopathy apart from stable hyperthyroidism with 85% to 90% sensitivity and roughly 81% specificity, and in testing the same model reached 80%/75%. In validation, the model predicted progression to ophthalmopathy with approximately 70% sensitivity and around 72% specificity, a median of approximately 6.5 months before onset. To identify TCR V-J signatures that set the groups apart, the researchers used a discovery cohort of more than 95 patients, made up of around 40 with Graves' ophthalmopathy and 57 with stable Graves' hyperthyroidism. Prospective prediction of ophthalmopathy was tested in an independent validation cohort consisting of under 20 hyperthyroidism patients and over 15 patients who later progressed to ophthalmopathy. The roughly 100 discovery patients were divided at random into training and test sets in a 7:3 ratio. The study also compared thyroid tissue and blood T-cell repertoires from a handful of Graves' hyperthyroidism patients. Following sampling, methimazole starting at 30 mg daily was given to hyperthyroidism patients, and high-dose intravenous methylprednisolone was given to ophthalmopathy patients. A second multiplex PCR round built the libraries, followed by size selection and purification. The libraries were sequenced on an Illumina HiSeq2000 using paired-end 100 bp reads. SOAPnuke was used to process the raw data, removing reads that contained adapters or uncalled bases, had a mean Phred below 15, or lacked an exact match to the constant primer or identifier. High-quality paired reads were merged using COPE v1.2.5, and each unique nucleotide sequence was defined as a clonotype. MiTCR v1.1 was used to align the clonotypes against IMGT TRBV, TRBD and TRBJ reference segments. The analysis was restricted to V-J combinations with a frequency above 0.0001, which together covered roughly 99% of the repertoires. The TCS score was defined as the ratio of F50 (clonal expansion) to E x V (chaos), calculated using BLOSUM62-based TCRdist between CDR3 peptides within each V-J. Welch's t-statistics and random forest reduced several hundred V-J features to 10 to 15, which were used in a naive Bayes classifier (R e1071). No statistical method was used to set the sample size in advance, and investigators knew the group allocation. The paper describes TCR Vbeta CDR3 sequencing of some 130 peripheral blood samples, made up of fewer than 50 ophthalmopathy patients, around 73 hyperthyroidism patients and some 17 progressor patients.

The source material was peripheral blood mononuclear cells (PBMCs), sampled at new diagnosis, from a patient treated with antithyroid drugs. The receptor chain draws on TRBV10-2 and TRBJ1-4; a confident D gene designation cannot be given. This sequence originates from a woman between 18 and 29 years old with Graves disease. Donor details come from another sample of the same person, matched by shared clones. Here the CDR3 is given as CASSEFSNEKLFF. The DNA sequence is as follows: TGCGCCAGCAGTGAGTTCAGTAATGAAAAACTGTTTTTT.